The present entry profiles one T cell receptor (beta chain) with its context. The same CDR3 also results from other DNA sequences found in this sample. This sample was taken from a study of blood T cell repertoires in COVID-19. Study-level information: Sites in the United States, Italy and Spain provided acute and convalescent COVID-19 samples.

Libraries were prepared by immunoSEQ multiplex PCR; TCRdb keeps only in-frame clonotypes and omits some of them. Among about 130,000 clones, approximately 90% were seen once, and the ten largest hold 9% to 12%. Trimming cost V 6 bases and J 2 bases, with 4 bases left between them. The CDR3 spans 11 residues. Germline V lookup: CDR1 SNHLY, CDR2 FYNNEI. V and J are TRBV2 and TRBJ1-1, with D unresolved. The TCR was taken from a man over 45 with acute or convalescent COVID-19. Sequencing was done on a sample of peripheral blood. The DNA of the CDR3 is TGTGCCAGCAGCCTTAACACTGAAGCTTTCTTT. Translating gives CASSLNTEAFF.